The 18 T cell receptor beta chains given below trace back to one sample, sequenced in a study of cytomegalovirus exposure and HLA in healthy donors (TCRdb year 2017). Library prep was done by the immunoSEQ multiplex PCR assay. A mixture of 60 forward primers for TCR Vbeta segments and 13 reverse primers for TCR Jbeta segments was used in the multiplex PCR. The clones in this table, taken by TCRdb from immuneACCESS, are in-frame only. Not every clone is retained; where verified, under half of the shortfall comes from an unresolved V gene, and the cause of the rest is unknown. This sample lists some 120,000 clones; 55% to 65% were detected once. Together, the top ten hold roughly 2% of the sample. Material for sequencing was PBMCs. The source is a woman aged 25-40 years in good health and CMV-seronegative.

This clone turned up a few times. V is TRBV7-8 and J is TRBJ1-1, with 10 bases lining up with TRBD1. V shed 4 bases, J shed 9 bases, and the junction held 20 bases outside the gene matches. CDR3 length: 18 amino acids. CDR1 and CDR2 from the germline V gene are SGHVS and FQNEAQ. The CDR3 protein is CASSSRRLTGGRGEKAFF. The CDR3 region has the DNA TGTGCCAGCAGCTCTCGACGTTTGACAGGGGGCCGGGGCGAGAAAGCTTTCTTT.

The V call is TRBV6-1, the J call TRBJ2-7, with TRBD1 matching over 7 bases. V was clipped by 7 bases and J by 3 bases; unmatched bases: 6. Per germline, CDR1 MNHNS and CDR2 SASEGT. The CDR3 loop spans 13 amino acids. The CDR3 region is CASNQQGIYEQYF. CDR3 sequence (DNA): TGTGCCAGCAACCAACAGGGGATCTACGAGCAGTACTTC.

The chain uses TRBV2 and TRBJ2-1; TRBD2 agrees at 9 bases. The J segment lost 6 bases and the V segment lost 7 bases, leaving 10 bases of the junction unmatched. Germline values: CDR1 SNHLY, CDR2 FYNNEI. The CDR3 runs 15 residues. The CDR3 DNA sequence: TGTGCCAGCACCGGGCGGGAGGGCCCTGTCAATGAGCAGTTCTTC. It specifies CASTGREGPVNEQFF.

J is TRBJ2-3 and V is TRBV5-4; D is unresolved. This CDR3 is built from 14 residues. Germline V CDR1 and CDR2: SGHNT, YYREEE (reference sequence). Trimming took off 2 bases at V and 2 bases at J, with 9 bases between the two ends. The DNA for the CDR3 is TGTGCCAGCAGCTTTACTGGTAACACAGATACGCAGTATTTT. Residues: CASSFTGNTDTQYF.

In DNA, the CDR3 is TGTGCCAGCAGCTTATTGGGGACTAGCGGGAGGGATACGCAGTATTTT. Amino acid sequence: CASSLLGTSGRDTQYF. The chain couples TRBV7-9 to TRBJ2-3; 15 positions agree with TRBD2. This CDR3 is 16 amino acids long. The V gene's germline CDR1 is SEHNR and CDR2 FQNEAQ (reference sequence). J gave up 6 bases and V 2 bases, and 3 bases lay outside the gene matches.

This clone was found a few times. The V and J genes are TRBV28 and TRBJ2-1; 7 bases are a match to TRBD1. The length of the CDR3 is 16 residues. Looked up from germline, CDR1 is MDHEN and CDR2 is SYDVKM. The V and J ends lost 5 bases and 4 bases, in that order; junction bases with no gene match: 11. This CDR3 reads CASSLETGRIYNEQFF. DNA for the CDR3: TGTGCCAGCAGTCTAGAGACAGGGCGGATATACAATGAGCAGTTCTTC.

This clone occurred once. V and J are TRBV7-3 and TRBJ2-5; unclear D gene. CDR1 and CDR2 (germline): SGHTA, FQGTGA. The CDR3 loop spans 14 amino acids. Trimming removed 2 bases from V and 5 bases from J, with 12 bases in between. The CDR3 here is CASSLYGGRETQYF. The CDR3 region has the DNA TGTGCCAGCAGCTTATACGGCGGTCGGGAGACCCAGTACTTC.

The chain joins TRBV25-1 to TRBJ1-1; D may be TRBD1 (6 bases). From germline, CDR1 is MGHDK and CDR2 SYGVNS. CDR3 length: 14 residues. The V end was cut by 0 bases, the J end by 5 bases, with 10 bases between. In DNA, the CDR3 is TGTGCCAGCAGTGAATATGGTAGGGGGACTGAAGCTTTCTTT. Its translation: CASSEYGRGTEAFF. Full variable domain (rest looked up from reference TRBV25-1 and TRBJ1-1): EADIYQTPRYLVIGTGKKITLECSQTMGHDKMYWYQQDPGMELHLIHYSYGVNSTEKGDLSSESTVSRIRTEHFPLTLESARPSHTSQYLCASSEYGRGTEAFFGQGTRLTVV.

The chain employs TRBV5-1 and TRBJ1-5, with 9 positions matching TRBD1. The V gene end was trimmed by 0 bases and the J gene end by 11 bases; junction bases not matched to a gene: 6. The CDR3 has 14 amino acids. In germline, CDR1 is SGHRS, CDR2 YFSETQ. As DNA, the CDR3 is TGCGCCAGCAGCTTGGCGGGACAGGGATCAGCCCAGCATTTT. As protein: CASSLAGQGSAQHF.

V is TRBV4-1 and J is TRBJ1-3; D is undetermined. The CDR3 spans 15 residues. Germline V lookup: CDR1 MGHRA, CDR2 YSYEKL. The V and J ends lost 1 base and 4 bases respectively, with 11 bases between them. In DNA, the CDR3 is TGCGCCAGCAGCCAAGTTCCCTTGACAGGAAACACCATATATTTT. It translates to CASSQVPLTGNTIYF.

V usage is TRBV27 and J usage is TRBJ2-3; TRBD1 is a possible D gene (5 bases). V was shortened by 5 bases and J by 5 bases, with 11 bases between the two germline ends. Per germline, CDR1 MNHEY and CDR2 SMNVEV (reference sequence). The CDR3 contains 13 residues. The CDR3, as DNA: TGTGCCAGCAGTGTCCAGGGTAAAGATACGCAGTATTTT. Its protein product is CASSVQGKDTQYF.

This rearrangement joins TRBV28 to TRBJ1-6; 10 bases agree with TRBD1. After removal of 5 bases from V and 7 bases from J, the junction contained 8 bases not matched to a gene. This CDR3 contains 16 residues. The V gene's germline CDR1 is MDHEN and CDR2 SYDVKM. CDR3 sequence: CASSTNGQGGNSPLHF. The CDR3 DNA reads TGTGCCAGCAGTACCAACGGACAGGGGGGAAATTCACCCCTCCACTTT.

The chain is built from TRBV28 and TRBJ1-5; D not resolved. Germline CDR1 MDHEN, CDR2 SYDVKM. The CDR3 loop spans 12 amino acids. Trimming took off 6 bases at V and 2 bases at J, with 5 bases between the two ends. CDR3 nucleotides: TGTGCCAGCAGGGCAGGCAATCAGCCCCAGCATTTT. Encoded protein: CASRAGNQPQHF.

The chain combines TRBV2 with TRBJ2-7; 13 positions match TRBD2. The junction had 9 bases not matched to a gene; V was cut back by 10 bases and J by 9 bases. The germline CDR1 and CDR2 sequences are SNHLY and FYNNEI. CDR3 length: 13 amino acids. The CDR3 loop is CAIGTSGTPRQYF. DNA of the CDR3: TGTGCCATCGGGACTAGCGGGACGCCAAGGCAGTACTTC. The whole variable domain, remainder taken from reference TRBV2 and TRBJ2-7, is EPEVTQTPSHQVTQMGQEVILRCVPISNHLYFYWYRQILGQKVEFLVSFYNNEISEKSEIFDDQFSVERPDGSNFTLKIRSTKLEDSAMYFCAIGTSGTPRQYFGPGTRLTVT.

This chain connects TRBV5-4 to TRBJ1-1, with TRBD1 matching 7 bases. Germline V gives CDR1 SGHNT, CDR2 YYREEE (reference sequence). The CDR3 runs to 15 residues. Losses at the gene ends were 3 bases for V and 4 bases for J; bases not matched to a gene: 9. CDR3 sequence: CASSSATGRSTEAFF. The CDR3 DNA reads TGTGCCAGCAGCTCGGCGACAGGGAGGAGCACTGAAGCTTTCTTT.

V usage is TRBV6-1 and J usage is TRBJ2-5, with TRBD1 as a possible D gene (5 bases). Trimming shortened V by 4 bases and J by 4 bases, and 13 bases separated the two germline ends. Germline assignment: CDR1 MNHNS and CDR2 SASEGT. This CDR3 has 14 amino acids. CDR3: CASSGGGPGETQYF. CDR3 coding DNA: TGTGCCAGCAGTGGGGGCGGTCCGGGAGAGACCCAGTACTTC.

Here the CDR3 DNA reads TGTGCCACCGGTATGCCCCAGCATTTT. Residues: CATGMPQHF. This chain uses TRBV19 with TRBJ1-5; D is unclear. Germline-derived CDR1 and CDR2 are LNHDA and SQIVND (reference sequence). V was cut by 10 bases and J by 9 bases, with 7 bases left in between. The CDR3 is 9 residues long.

V and J are TRBV18 and TRBJ2-1; D gene unclear. CDR1 is KGHSH, CDR2 LQKENI, per germline. With 0 bases removed from V and 7 bases from J, the gap between germline ends came to 16 bases. CDR3 length: 16 amino acids. CDR3 nucleotides: TGTGCCAGCTCACCACCGCTCCGCGCCGGTACGAATGAGCAGTTCTTC. This gives the protein CASSPPLRAGTNEQFF.